This T cell receptor beta chain stems from a study of T cell responses to AZD1222 COVID-19 vaccine. General study points: Spike-wide vaccine-associated CD4 TCRs dominated at 160-218 and 743-854. After the peak T cell response, and only then, were repertoires sampled.

A remark on this clone: Its antigen is still unknown.

The CDR3 runs to 15 residues. Germline V gives CDR1 KGHSH, CDR2 LQKENI. V was clipped by 2 bases and J by 0 bases, with 10 bases between them. The repertoire was sequenced with immunoSEQ multiplex PCR; TCRdb's copy has only in-frame clones and lacks some. The data hold 95,000 to 110,000 clones, with around 87% observed a single time. The rearrangement joins TRBV18 to TRBJ2-5, with D possibly TRBD1 on 6 matching bases. The sample was peripheral blood, taken on day 0 of AZD1222 vaccination. The source is an adult in good health. The CDR3 sequence: CASSPTGSYQETQYF. In DNA form, the CDR3 reads TGTGCCAGCTCACCAACAGGGTCGTACCAAGAGACCCAGTACTTC.